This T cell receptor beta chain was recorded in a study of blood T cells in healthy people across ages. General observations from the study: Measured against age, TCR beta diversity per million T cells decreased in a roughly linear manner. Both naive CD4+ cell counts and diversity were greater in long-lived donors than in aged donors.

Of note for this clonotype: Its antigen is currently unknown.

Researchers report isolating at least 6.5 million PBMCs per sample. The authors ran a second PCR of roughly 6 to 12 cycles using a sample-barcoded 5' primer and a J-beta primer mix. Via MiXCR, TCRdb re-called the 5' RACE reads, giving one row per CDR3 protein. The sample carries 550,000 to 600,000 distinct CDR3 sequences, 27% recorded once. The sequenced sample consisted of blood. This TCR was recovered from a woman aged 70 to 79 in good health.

The CDR3 is CASSKASIGVRDRDHQETQYF. The CDR3 region has the DNA TGTGCCAGCAGCAAAGCGAGTATTGGAGTTCGGGACAGGGATCACCAAGAGACCCAGTACTTC. This rearrangement joins TRBV21-1 to TRBJ2-5; the D call in the table, TRBD1, was not verified against the DNA. TRBV21-1 is a listed pseudogene. The CDR3 is made up of 21 amino acids.